A selection of T cell receptor beta chains follows, all from one sample in a study of blood T cell repertoires in COVID-19. Clones were sequenced by immunoSEQ multiplex PCR, and TCRdb holds only the in-frame ones, with some missing. Of over 30,000 clones detected, just over 85% appear once; the ten largest clones hold roughly 4.5%. The sample taken for sequencing was peripheral blood. Receptors were obtained from an older woman with active COVID-19. Each CDR3 is given with its conserved first and last residue. A D gene is named only where the DNA matches it firmly. Clone size is given for some rows only: seen once, a few or many times, or a class if the clone is expanded.

j_call: TRBJ2-2
v_call: TRBV19
cdr3_length: 16
d_call: .
clone_size: .
cdr3_aa: CASSALVGGHTGELFF
cdr3_nt: TGTGCCAGTAGTGCCCTCGTGGGGGGGCACACCGGGGAGCTGTTTTTT

j_call: TRBJ2-2
v_call: TRBV7-2
cdr3_length: 15
d_call: .
clone_size: once
cdr3_aa: CASSFAGGRTGELFF
cdr3_nt: TGTGCCAGCAGCTTCGCCGGGGGGCGTACCGGGGAGCTGTTTTTT

j_call: TRBJ2-7
v_call: TRBV5-1
cdr3_length: 17
d_call: TRBD2
clone_size: .
cdr3_aa: CASDTGGRTSGAYEQYF
cdr3_nt: TGCGCCAGCGATACCGGGGGCAGGACTAGCGGGGCCTACGAGCAGTACTTC

j_call: TRBJ2-5
v_call: TRBV29-1
cdr3_length: 14
d_call: .
clone_size: .
cdr3_aa: CSVDLRRGGETQYF
cdr3_nt: TGCAGCGTTGATCTACGTCGGGGAGGCGAGACCCAGTACTTC

j_call: TRBJ2-6
v_call: TRBV30
cdr3_length: 14
d_call: .
clone_size: .
cdr3_aa: CAWRGLGGANVLTF
cdr3_nt: TGTGCCTGGAGGGGTCTAGGTGGGGCCAACGTCCTGACTTTC

j_call: TRBJ2-5
v_call: TRBV7-8
cdr3_length: 16
d_call: TRBD2
clone_size: .
cdr3_aa: CASSLVGGTSGETQYF
cdr3_nt: TGTGCCAGCAGCTTAGTAGGGGGGACTAGCGGTGAGACCCAGTACTTC

j_call: TRBJ2-3
v_call: TRBV6-1
cdr3_length: 13
d_call: .
clone_size: .
cdr3_aa: CASSWTSTDTQYF
cdr3_nt: TGTGCCAGCAGTTGGACTAGCACAGATACGCAGTATTTT

j_call: TRBJ1-2
v_call: TRBV7-2
cdr3_length: 14
d_call: .
clone_size: .
cdr3_aa: CASSLAPGDYGYTF
cdr3_nt: TGTGCCAGCAGCTTAGCGCCAGGGGACTATGGCTACACCTTC

j_call: TRBJ1-2
v_call: TRBV6-4
cdr3_length: 11
d_call: .
clone_size: few
cdr3_aa: CASSDRYGYTF
cdr3_nt: TGTGCCAGCAGTGACCGGTATGGCTACACCTTC

j_call: TRBJ1-3
v_call: TRBV18
cdr3_length: 15
d_call: .
clone_size: .
cdr3_aa: CASSRTVSSGNTIYF
cdr3_nt: TGTGCCAGCTCCCGGACAGTCAGCTCTGGAAACACCATATATTTT

j_call: TRBJ2-3
v_call: TRBV5-1
cdr3_length: 14
d_call: TRBD1
clone_size: .
cdr3_aa: CASSSGTATDTQYF
cdr3_nt: TGCGCCAGCAGCTCCGGGACAGCCACAGATACGCAGTATTTT

j_call: TRBJ2-7
v_call: TRBV7-2
cdr3_length: 14
d_call: .
clone_size: .
cdr3_aa: CASSQDGNSYEQYF
cdr3_nt: TGTGCCAGCAGCCAGGACGGGAACTCCTACGAGCAGTACTTC

j_call: TRBJ2-5
v_call: TRBV11-1
cdr3_length: 16
d_call: .
clone_size: few
cdr3_aa: CASTPGLGWGKGAQYF
cdr3_nt: TGTGCCAGCACCCCCGGACTAGGCTGGGGCAAGGGGGCCCAGTACTTC

j_call: TRBJ2-1
v_call: TRBV9
cdr3_length: 12
d_call: .
clone_size: .
cdr3_aa: CASSVTYNEQFF
cdr3_nt: TGTGCCAGCAGCGTTACCTACAATGAGCAGTTCTTC

j_call: TRBJ2-7
v_call: TRBV27
cdr3_length: 18
d_call: TRBD2
clone_size: .
cdr3_aa: CASTSGLAGEEGPYEQYF
cdr3_nt: TGTGCCAGCACCTCAGGGCTAGCGGGGGAGGAGGGCCCCTACGAGCAGTACTTC

j_call: TRBJ2-3
v_call: TRBV5-1
cdr3_length: 18
d_call: TRBD2
clone_size: .
cdr3_aa: CASSPRGVLAGVTDTQYF
cdr3_nt: TGCGCCAGCAGCCCACGAGGGGTTCTAGCGGGGGTCACAGATACGCAGTATTTT

j_call: TRBJ2-2
v_call: TRBV5-6
cdr3_length: 15
d_call: .
clone_size: .
cdr3_aa: CASSRSSVPTGELFF
cdr3_nt: TGTGCCAGCAGCCGTTCTAGCGTACCGACCGGGGAGCTGTTTTTT

j_call: TRBJ2-3
v_call: TRBV12-5
cdr3_length: 12
d_call: .
clone_size: .
cdr3_aa: CASGPAGDTQYF
cdr3_nt: TGTGCTAGTGGTCCCGCCGGGGATACGCAGTATTTT

j_call: TRBJ2-1
v_call: TRBV4-2
cdr3_length: 18
d_call: TRBD2
clone_size: .
cdr3_aa: CASSQPRLALFLLNEQFF
cdr3_nt: TGTGCCAGCAGCCAACCTCGACTAGCCCTATTTCTTCTCAATGAGCAGTTCTTC

j_call: TRBJ1-1
v_call: TRBV19
cdr3_length: 16
d_call: TRBD1
clone_size: .
cdr3_aa: CASSMGQGGMNTEAFF
cdr3_nt: TGTGCCAGTAGTATGGGACAGGGGGGAATGAACACTGAAGCTTTCTTT

j_call: TRBJ2-1
v_call: TRBV4-1
cdr3_length: 17
d_call: TRBD2
clone_size: .
cdr3_aa: CASSKDPAGVSYNEQFF
cdr3_nt: TGCGCCAGCAGCAAAGATCCAGCGGGGGTTAGCTACAATGAGCAGTTCTTC

j_call: TRBJ2-6
v_call: TRBV18
cdr3_length: 19
d_call: TRBD2
clone_size: .
cdr3_aa: CASSRVTSGGVSGANVLTF
cdr3_nt: TGTGCCAGCTCACGGGTGACTAGCGGGGGCGTCTCTGGGGCCAACGTCCTGACTTTC

j_call: TRBJ2-3
v_call: TRBV9
cdr3_length: 15
d_call: .
clone_size: .
cdr3_aa: CASSVGPDSTDTQYF
cdr3_nt: TGTGCCAGCAGCGTAGGCCCAGATAGCACAGATACGCAGTATTTT

j_call: TRBJ2-7
v_call: TRBV28
cdr3_length: 15
d_call: .
clone_size: .
cdr3_aa: CASSLRQGVRYEQYF
cdr3_nt: TGTGCCAGCAGTTTACGGCAGGGTGTTCGGTACGAGCAGTACTTC

j_call: TRBJ2-5
v_call: TRBV11-2
cdr3_length: 14
d_call: TRBD2
clone_size: once
cdr3_aa: CASSLALAGETQYF
cdr3_nt: TGTGCCAGCAGCTTAGCCCTAGCGGGAGAGACCCAGTACTTC

j_call: TRBJ2-7
v_call: TRBV4-1
cdr3_length: 12
d_call: .
clone_size: .
cdr3_aa: CASSQGGDEQYF
cdr3_nt: TGCGCCAGCAGCCAAGGCGGAGACGAGCAGTACTTC

j_call: TRBJ2-3
v_call: TRBV3-1/TRBV3-2
cdr3_length: 19
d_call: TRBD2
clone_size: .
cdr3_aa: CASSQDTLTSGGDTDTQYF
cdr3_nt: TGTGCCAGCAGCCAAGATACCCTGACTAGCGGGGGAGACACAGATACGCAGTATTTT

j_call: TRBJ2-1
v_call: TRBV11-2
cdr3_length: 15
d_call: TRBD2
clone_size: .
cdr3_aa: CASSYRLAGERVLFF
cdr3_nt: TGTGCCAGCAGCTACCGACTAGCGGGGGAACGAGTGCTGTTCTTC

j_call: TRBJ2-1
v_call: TRBV7-8
cdr3_length: 15
d_call: TRBD2
clone_size: once
cdr3_aa: CASSLGTSDYNEQFF
cdr3_nt: TGTGCCAGCAGCTTAGGGACTAGCGACTACAATGAGCAGTTCTTC

j_call: TRBJ2-1
v_call: TRBV5-1
cdr3_length: 11
d_call: .
clone_size: .
cdr3_aa: CASRAQNEQFF
cdr3_nt: TGCGCCAGCAGGGCCCAGAATGAGCAGTTCTTC

j_call: TRBJ2-5
v_call: TRBV7-6
cdr3_length: 15
d_call: TRBD2
clone_size: .
cdr3_aa: CASSLMRGGRETQYF
cdr3_nt: TGTGCCAGCAGCTTGATGCGGGGGGGCCGAGAGACCCAGTACTTC

j_call: TRBJ2-1
v_call: TRBV30
cdr3_length: 15
d_call: .
clone_size: .
cdr3_aa: CAWSFSGVVLNEQFF
cdr3_nt: TGTGCCTGGAGTTTTTCGGGGGTGGTCTTGAATGAGCAGTTCTTC

j_call: TRBJ1-2
v_call: TRBV7-2
cdr3_length: 15
d_call: .
clone_size: .
cdr3_aa: CASSFPGLGYYGYTF
cdr3_nt: TGTGCCAGCAGCTTCCCGGGTCTAGGCTACTATGGCTACACCTTC

j_call: TRBJ1-5
v_call: TRBV19
cdr3_length: 16
d_call: .
clone_size: .
cdr3_aa: CASSTSRGNSNQPQHF
cdr3_nt: TGTGCCAGTAGTACGTCCAGAGGGAATAGCAATCAGCCCCAGCATTTT

j_call: TRBJ1-2
v_call: TRBV6-2/TRBV6-3
cdr3_length: 14
d_call: .
clone_size: few
cdr3_aa: CASSLAGGAYGYTF
cdr3_nt: TGTGCCAGCAGTCTCGCCGGGGGGGCCTATGGCTACACCTTC

j_call: TRBJ1-1
v_call: TRBV3-1/TRBV3-2
cdr3_length: 13
d_call: TRBD1
clone_size: .
cdr3_aa: CASSRQGGTEAFF
cdr3_nt: TGTGCCAGCAGCCGACAGGGGGGCACTGAAGCTTTCTTT

j_call: TRBJ2-1
v_call: TRBV3-1/TRBV3-2
cdr3_length: 16
d_call: TRBD2
clone_size: .
cdr3_aa: CASSQGGSGGDNEQFF
cdr3_nt: TGTGCCAGCAGCCAAGGCGGAAGCGGGGGGGACAATGAGCAGTTCTTC

j_call: TRBJ2-3
v_call: TRBV4-1
cdr3_length: 14
d_call: .
clone_size: once
cdr3_aa: CASSQVQYADTQYF
cdr3_nt: TGCGCCAGCAGCCAAGTTCAGTACGCAGATACGCAGTATTTT

j_call: TRBJ1-6
v_call: TRBV2
cdr3_length: 14
d_call: .
clone_size: few
cdr3_aa: CASSGQGKGSPLHF
cdr3_nt: TGTGCCAGCAGTGGCCAGGGGAAGGGTTCACCCCTCCACTTT

j_call: TRBJ2-2
v_call: TRBV12-5
cdr3_length: 13
d_call: .
clone_size: .
cdr3_aa: CASARGNSGELFF
cdr3_nt: TGTGCTAGTGCGAGGGGGAATTCCGGGGAGCTGTTTTTT

j_call: TRBJ2-2
v_call: TRBV4-3
cdr3_length: 16
d_call: .
clone_size: .
cdr3_aa: CASSQVAGPNTGELFF
cdr3_nt: TGCGCCAGCAGCCAAGTAGCAGGGCCTAACACCGGGGAGCTGTTTTTT

j_call: TRBJ1-5
v_call: TRBV2
cdr3_length: 13
d_call: .
clone_size: .
cdr3_aa: CASNLDINQPQHF
cdr3_nt: TGTGCCAGTAACTTGGACATAAATCAGCCCCAGCATTTT

j_call: TRBJ2-1
v_call: TRBV5-1
cdr3_length: 17
d_call: TRBD2
clone_size: .
cdr3_aa: CASSLWLAGGTYNEQFF
cdr3_nt: TGCGCCAGCAGCTTGTGGCTAGCGGGGGGGACTTACAATGAGCAGTTCTTC

j_call: TRBJ2-3
v_call: TRBV7-2
cdr3_length: 17
d_call: TRBD2
clone_size: .
cdr3_aa: CASSLYLGGVGTDTQYF
cdr3_nt: TGTGCCAGCAGCTTATATTTGGGGGGGGTTGGGACAGATACGCAGTATTTT

j_call: TRBJ2-3
v_call: TRBV7-9
cdr3_length: 16
d_call: .
clone_size: .
cdr3_aa: CASSLSGRGRTDTQYF
cdr3_nt: TGTGCCAGCAGCTTATCGGGCAGGGGAAGAACAGATACGCAGTATTTT

j_call: TRBJ2-3
v_call: TRBV2
cdr3_length: 14
d_call: .
clone_size: .
cdr3_aa: CASRREQGSDTQYF
cdr3_nt: TGTGCCAGCAGGCGAGAACAGGGTTCAGATACGCAGTATTTT

j_call: TRBJ2-3
v_call: TRBV5-1
cdr3_length: 14
d_call: .
clone_size: .
cdr3_aa: CASSLASLADTQYF
cdr3_nt: TGCGCCAGCAGCTTAGCATCCCTGGCAGATACGCAGTATTTT

j_call: TRBJ1-4
v_call: TRBV28
cdr3_length: 15
d_call: .
clone_size: .
cdr3_aa: CASSPAGPGLEKLFF
cdr3_nt: TGTGCCAGCAGTCCGGCAGGGCCCGGATTGGAAAAACTGTTTTTT

j_call: TRBJ2-1
v_call: TRBV13
cdr3_length: 21
d_call: TRBD2
clone_size: .
cdr3_aa: CASSSTPGLAGHSSSYNEQFF
cdr3_nt: TGTGCCAGCAGCTCCACGCCGGGACTAGCGGGGCACTCCAGCTCCTACAATGAGCAGTTCTTC

j_call: TRBJ2-1
v_call: TRBV4-2
cdr3_length: 16
d_call: .
clone_size: .
cdr3_aa: CASSQDFSGSYNEQFF
cdr3_nt: TGTGCCAGCAGCCAAGATTTCTCGGGCTCCTACAATGAGCAGTTCTTC

j_call: TRBJ1-1
v_call: TRBV28
cdr3_length: 17
d_call: TRBD1
clone_size: .
cdr3_aa: CASSGIYPTGANTEAFF
cdr3_nt: TGTGCCAGCAGCGGTATATACCCTACAGGGGCGAACACTGAAGCTTTCTTT

j_call: TRBJ2-3
v_call: TRBV7-8
cdr3_length: 11
d_call: TRBD2
clone_size: .
cdr3_aa: CASRTSGEQYF
cdr3_nt: TGTGCCAGCAGGACTAGCGGGGAGCAGTATTTT